This is a list of T cell receptor beta chains from one sample in a study of blood T cell repertoires in COVID-19. Produced via immunoSEQ multiplex PCR; TCRdb's table is partial and in-frame only. The repertoire includes about 200,000 clones, approximately 82% of them detected once, and more than 4.5% sits in the top ten. Sample: PBMCs or T cells enriched from blood (not recorded which). The receptors here all came from a woman between 55 and 75 years old with acute COVID-19. Each CDR3 is given without its conserved first and last residue.

TRBV9	TRBJ1-2	ASSVVGTEIYGYT
TRBV20-1	TRBJ2-2	SASRPGHLNTGELF
TRBV2	TRBJ2-7	ASSEGVAGGHYEQY
TRBV11-2	TRBJ1-2	ASSWEWGDRGYT
TRBV12-3/TRBV12-4	TRBJ2-2	ASSPLTGELF
TRBV10-1	TRBJ2-1	ASSEGSGSYNEQF
TRBV3-1/TRBV3-2	TRBJ1-2	ASSQLPGKTSYGYT
TRBV4-3	TRBJ1-1	ASSPSDRGGGEAF
TRBV7-8	TRBJ1-2	ASSTGQVRGYT
TRBV5-1	TRBJ1-4	ASSSQGDGNEKLF
TRBV4-1	TRBJ1-2	ASSPRQESNYGYT
TRBV6-1	TRBJ2-7	ASSETSASTYEQY
TRBV19	TRBJ1-3	ASSIAGQPPGNTIY
TRBV3-1/TRBV3-2	TRBJ2-5	ASSQDFVGVVPQETQY
TRBV7-9	TRBJ1-2	ASGNRGANYGYT
TRBV7-8	TRBJ1-2	ASSLGGTGYAYT
TRBV5-1	TRBJ2-3	ASSFGTGGSSYTQY
TRBV6-5	TRBJ1-4	ASSSSTGSNEKLF
TRBV27	TRBJ2-1	ASSLAGGLRQF
TRBV12-3/TRBV12-4	TRBJ1-4	ASRSQGSEKLF
TRBV10-3	TRBJ2-7	AISAYRGPTDSYEQY
TRBV15	TRBJ2-7	ATRSSRGGSYEQY
TRBV4-3	TRBJ1-2	ASSQVEGANYGYT
TRBV24-1	TRBJ1-1	ATTGSVNTEAF
TRBV4-3	TRBJ2-1	ASSQDRLTYNEQF
TRBV3-1/TRBV3-2	TRBJ1-3	ASSQAGQGSSGNTIY
TRBV9	TRBJ2-2	ASSVGGTANTGELF
TRBV10-3	TRBJ2-3	AISESKSGGSWDTQY
TRBV7-9	TRBJ1-3	ASSLETGGNTIY
TRBV9	TRBJ1-1	ASGGQANTEAF
TRBV19	TRBJ2-2	ASTPDRGSVGELF
TRBV5-1	TRBJ2-7	ASSLGELYEQY
TRBV4-2	TRBJ2-1	ASSQEVGQGGEQF
TRBV15	TRBJ1-5	ATKNGGDTQPQH
TRBV6-5	TRBJ1-2	ASRPTGNDGYT
TRBV28	TRBJ1-6	ASSLQGANSPLH
TRBV10-1	TRBJ2-5	ASSEAGVETQY
TRBV15	TRBJ2-1	ATSRGRDTTYNEQF
TRBV5-1	TRBJ2-2	ASSSGTGGRVGELF
TRBV19	TRBJ2-2	ATKILASTGELF
TRBV5-8	TRBJ1-1	ASSFRGTEAF